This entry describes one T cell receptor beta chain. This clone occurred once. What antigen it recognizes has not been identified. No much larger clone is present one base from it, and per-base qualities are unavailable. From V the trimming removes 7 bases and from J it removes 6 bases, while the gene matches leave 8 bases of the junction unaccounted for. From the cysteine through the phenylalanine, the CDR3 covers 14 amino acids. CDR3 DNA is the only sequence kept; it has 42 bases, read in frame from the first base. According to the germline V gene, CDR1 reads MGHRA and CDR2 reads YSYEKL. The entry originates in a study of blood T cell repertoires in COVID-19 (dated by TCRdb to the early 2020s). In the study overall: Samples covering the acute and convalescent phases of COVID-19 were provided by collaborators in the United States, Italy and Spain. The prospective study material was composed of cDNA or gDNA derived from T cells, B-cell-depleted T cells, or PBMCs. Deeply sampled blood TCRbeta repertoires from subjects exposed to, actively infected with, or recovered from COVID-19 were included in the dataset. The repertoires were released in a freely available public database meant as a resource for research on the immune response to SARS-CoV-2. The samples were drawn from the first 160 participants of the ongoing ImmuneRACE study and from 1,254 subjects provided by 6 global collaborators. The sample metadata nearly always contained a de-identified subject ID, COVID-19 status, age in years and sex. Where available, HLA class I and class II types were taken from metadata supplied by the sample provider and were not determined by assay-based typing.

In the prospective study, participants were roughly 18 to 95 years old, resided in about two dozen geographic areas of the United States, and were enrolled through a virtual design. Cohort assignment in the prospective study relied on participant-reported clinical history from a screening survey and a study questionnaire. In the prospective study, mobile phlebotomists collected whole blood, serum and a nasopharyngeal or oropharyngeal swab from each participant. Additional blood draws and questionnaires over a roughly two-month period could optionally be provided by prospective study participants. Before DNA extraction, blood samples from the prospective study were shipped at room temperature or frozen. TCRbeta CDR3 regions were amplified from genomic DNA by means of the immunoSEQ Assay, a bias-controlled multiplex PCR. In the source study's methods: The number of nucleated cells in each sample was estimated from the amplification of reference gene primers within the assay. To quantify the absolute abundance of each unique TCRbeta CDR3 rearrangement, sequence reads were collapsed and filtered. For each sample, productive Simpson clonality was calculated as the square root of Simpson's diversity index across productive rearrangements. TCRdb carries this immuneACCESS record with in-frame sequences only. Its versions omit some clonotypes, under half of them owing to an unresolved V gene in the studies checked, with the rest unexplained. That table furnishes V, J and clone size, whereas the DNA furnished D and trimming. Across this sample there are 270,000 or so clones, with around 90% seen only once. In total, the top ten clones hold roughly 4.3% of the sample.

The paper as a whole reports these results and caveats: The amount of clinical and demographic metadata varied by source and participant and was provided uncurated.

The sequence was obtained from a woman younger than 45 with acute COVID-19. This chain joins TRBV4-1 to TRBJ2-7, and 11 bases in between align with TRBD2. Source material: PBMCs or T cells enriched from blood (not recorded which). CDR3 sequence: CASKGLAEYGEQYF. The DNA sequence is TGCGCCAGCAAGGGACTAGCGGAATACGGCGAGCAGTACTTC.